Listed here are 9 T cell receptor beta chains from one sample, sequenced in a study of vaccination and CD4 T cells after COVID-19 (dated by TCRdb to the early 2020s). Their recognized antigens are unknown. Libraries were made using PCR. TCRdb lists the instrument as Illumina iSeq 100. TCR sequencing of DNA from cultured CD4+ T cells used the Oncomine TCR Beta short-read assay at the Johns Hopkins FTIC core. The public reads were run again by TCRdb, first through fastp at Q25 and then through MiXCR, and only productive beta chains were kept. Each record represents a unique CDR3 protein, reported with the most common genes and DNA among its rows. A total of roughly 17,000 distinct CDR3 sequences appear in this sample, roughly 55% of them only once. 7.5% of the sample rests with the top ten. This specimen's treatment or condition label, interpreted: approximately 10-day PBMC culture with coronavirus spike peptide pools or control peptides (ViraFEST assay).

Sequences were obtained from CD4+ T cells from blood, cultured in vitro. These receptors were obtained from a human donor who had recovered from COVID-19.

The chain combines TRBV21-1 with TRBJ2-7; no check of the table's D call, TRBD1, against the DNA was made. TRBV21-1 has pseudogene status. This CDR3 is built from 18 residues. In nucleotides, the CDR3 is TGTGCCAGCAGCAGACTTCAGGAAGGGACGGATTATCCCTACGAGCAGTACTTC. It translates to CASSRLQEGTDYPYEQYF.

The CDR3: CATSDWDSNEQFF. CDR3 nucleotides: TGTGCCACCAGTGATTGGGACAGTAATGAGCAGTTCTTC. The rearrangement links TRBV24-1 to TRBJ2-1; TRBD1 agrees at 7 bases. This CDR3 is 13 amino acids long. CDR1 KGHDR and CDR2 SFDVKD come from the germline V gene. V was clipped by 2 bases and J by 7 bases; unmatched bases: 1.

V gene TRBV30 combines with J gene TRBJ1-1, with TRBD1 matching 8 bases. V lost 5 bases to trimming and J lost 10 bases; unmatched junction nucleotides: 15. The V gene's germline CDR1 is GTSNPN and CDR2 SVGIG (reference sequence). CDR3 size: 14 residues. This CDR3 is CAWGSYWDRSVAFF. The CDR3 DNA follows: TGTGCCTGGGGATCATACTGGGACAGGAGTGTAGCTTTCTTT.

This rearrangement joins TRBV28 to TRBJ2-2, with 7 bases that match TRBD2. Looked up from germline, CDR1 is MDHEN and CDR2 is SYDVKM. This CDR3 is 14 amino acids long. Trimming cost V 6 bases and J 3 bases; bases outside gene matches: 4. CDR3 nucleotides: TGTGCCAGCAGGGGGAGGGTGGACACCGGGGAGCTGTTTTTT. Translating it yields CASRGRVDTGELFF.

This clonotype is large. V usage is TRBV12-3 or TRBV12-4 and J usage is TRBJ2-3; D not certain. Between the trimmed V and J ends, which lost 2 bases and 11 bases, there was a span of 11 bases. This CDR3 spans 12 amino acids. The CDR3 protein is CASSLKAQVQYF. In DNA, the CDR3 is TGTGCCAGCAGTTTAAAGGCCCAGGTGCAGTATTTT.

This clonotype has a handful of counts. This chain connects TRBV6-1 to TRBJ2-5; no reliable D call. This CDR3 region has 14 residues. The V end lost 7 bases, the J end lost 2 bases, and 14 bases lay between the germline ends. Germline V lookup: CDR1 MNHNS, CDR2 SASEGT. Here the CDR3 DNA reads TGTGCCAGCACTCGAACAGCCCTGCAAGAGACCCAGTACTTC. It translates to CASTRTALQETQYF.

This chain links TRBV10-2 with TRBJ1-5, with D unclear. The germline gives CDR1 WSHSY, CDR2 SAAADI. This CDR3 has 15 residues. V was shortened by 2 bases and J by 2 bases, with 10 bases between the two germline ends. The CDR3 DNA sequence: TGCGCCAGCAGTGAGAGGGAACTGGGCAATCAGCCCCAGCATTTT. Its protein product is CASSERELGNQPQHF.

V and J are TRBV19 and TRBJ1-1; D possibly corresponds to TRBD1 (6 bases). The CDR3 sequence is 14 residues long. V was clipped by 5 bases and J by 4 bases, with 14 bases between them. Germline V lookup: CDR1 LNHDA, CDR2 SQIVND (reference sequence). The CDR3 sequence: CASSRQVLGTEAFF. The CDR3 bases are TGTGCCAGTAGTCGACAGGTCCTGGGCACTGAAGCTTTCTTT.

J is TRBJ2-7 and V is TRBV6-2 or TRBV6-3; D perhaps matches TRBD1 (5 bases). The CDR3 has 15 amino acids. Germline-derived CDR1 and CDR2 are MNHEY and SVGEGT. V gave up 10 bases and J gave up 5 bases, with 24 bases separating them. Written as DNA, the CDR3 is TGTGCCACAATGTCCCCTAAGAAGGGGTCCCACGAGCAGTACTTC. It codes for CATMSPKKGSHEQYF.